This T cell receptor beta chain was sequenced during a study of blood T cell repertoires in COVID-19. TCRdb's copy holds only in-frame clones and misses some; the assay was immunoSEQ multiplex PCR. The sample comprises almost 65,000 clones, 88% of which are singletons, and 40% to 45% rests with the top ten. V shed 6 bases and J 5 bases; nucleotides not matched to a gene: 12. This CDR3 contains 15 residues. Germline CDR1 MNHNY, CDR2 SVGAGI (reference sequence). The receptor comes from a woman in her fifties or sixties with COVID-19, enrolled during active disease. The specimen sequenced was peripheral blood. The gene calls are TRBV6-6 and TRBJ1-1; TRBD1 matches at 7 bases. The CDR3 nucleotides read TGTGCCAGCAGACCTTTAACAGGGGCTGTTACTGAAGCTTTCTTT. Translation: CASRPLTGAVTEAFF.